Listed below are T cell receptor beta chains from one sample, sequenced in a study of cytomegalovirus exposure and HLA in healthy donors. Measured with immunoSEQ multiplex PCR; TCRdb has only the in-frame clones, and not every one. The sample gives approximately 130,000 clones, 78% of which show up once; less than 2% is in the top ten. Input material: PBMCs. Receptor source: a woman aged 40 to 55 in good health and CMV-seronegative. Each CDR3 is given with its conserved first and last residue. The D gene is left open where the match is weak. Clone size is stated in some rows and not others, as once, few, many or a class when expanded.

>.|TRBJ2-7|15|.|TRBV28
CASSLWGAVSYEQYF
TGTGCCAGCAGTTTATGGGGGGCGGTTTCCTACGAGCAGTACTTC
>.|TRBJ2-1|14|.|TRBV27
CASTGGSSYNEQFF
TGTGCCAGCACTGGAGGGAGCTCCTACAATGAGCAGTTCTTC
>TRBD2|TRBJ2-3|17|few|TRBV19
CASSPRTSGGGPVTQYF
TGTGCCAGTAGTCCCCGGACTAGCGGGGGAGGTCCTGTGACGCAGTATTTT
>TRBD1|TRBJ2-7|15|few|TRBV6-6
CASSYGQGAYYEQYF
TGTGCCAGCAGTTACGGACAGGGGGCTTACTACGAGCAGTACTTC
>TRBD2|TRBJ2-1|14|.|TRBV11-2
CASSLTSGGNEQFF
TGTGCCAGCAGCCTTACTAGCGGGGGCAATGAGCAGTTCTTC
>TRBD1|TRBJ2-5|13|.|TRBV2
CASDRGRGETQYF
TGTGCCAGCGACAGGGGGCGAGGAGAGACCCAGTACTTC
>TRBD1|TRBJ2-7|15|.|TRBV5-1
CASSLKGTGGGEQYF
TGCGCCAGCAGCTTGAAGGGGACAGGGGGCGGCGAGCAGTACTTC
>.|TRBJ2-1|11|.|TRBV9
CASSTSNEQFF
TGTGCCAGCAGTACTAGCAATGAGCAGTTCTTC
>.|TRBJ2-7|16|.|TRBV1
CTSSQGLAAKSYEQYF
TGCACCAGCAGCCAAGGACTAGCGGCGAAATCCTACGAGCAGTACTTC
>TRBD2|TRBJ2-5|19|.|TRBV7-3
CASSFHSDRLAGEQETQYF
TGTGCCAGCAGCTTCCACTCCGATAGACTAGCGGGGGAGCAAGAGACCCAGTACTTC
>.|TRBJ2-3|16|.|TRBV7-8
CASSFPVQASTDTQYF
TGTGCCAGCAGCTTCCCCGTACAGGCGAGCACAGATACGCAGTATTTT
>.|TRBJ2-1|15|.|TRBV9
CASTPGTAPYNEQFF
TGTGCCAGCACCCCGGGGACTGCTCCCTACAATGAGCAGTTCTTC
>TRBD2|TRBJ2-5|12|.|TRBV7-2
CASSGRGETQYF
TGTGCCAGCAGTGGGAGGGGAGAGACCCAGTACTTC
>.|TRBJ1-2|14|.|TRBV6-1
CASREEGDSRGYTF
TGTGCCAGCAGGGAAGAGGGGGATTCCCGCGGCTACACCTTC
>TRBD1|TRBJ1-5|15|.|TRBV9
CASSVTGANNQPQHF
TGTGCCAGCAGCGTTACAGGGGCCAACAATCAGCCCCAGCATTTT
>.|TRBJ2-1|15|few|TRBV19
CASTPRGSNSNEQFF
TGTGCCAGTACCCCCCGGGGTAGCAATTCCAATGAGCAGTTCTTC
>TRBD2|TRBJ2-3|15|few|TRBV10-2
CASSESGGSADTQYF
TGCGCCAGCAGTGAGTCAGGCGGGAGCGCAGATACGCAGTATTTT
>TRBD1|TRBJ1-2|14|.|TRBV30
CAWSPQTGNYGYTF
TGTGCCTGGAGTCCCCAGACAGGGAACTATGGCTACACCTTC
>.|TRBJ2-1|17|.|TRBV23-1
CASSQGALTGTYNEQFF
TGCGCCAGCAGTCAAGGAGCGCTCACGGGGACCTACAATGAGCAGTTCTTC
>.|TRBJ1-5|14|.|TRBV6-1
CASSAGRGNQPQHF
TGTGCCAGCAGCGCGGGACGGGGAAATCAGCCCCAGCATTTT
>TRBD2|TRBJ2-1|15|.|TRBV6-5
CASSVGTSGFNEQFF
TGTGCCAGCAGTGTTGGGACTAGCGGGTTCAATGAGCAGTTCTTC
>.|TRBJ2-4|12|.|TRBV7-2
CASSHSLGIQYF
TGTGCCAGCAGCCATTCACTCGGGATTCAGTACTTC
>.|TRBJ2-1|15|few|TRBV19
CASSIMRGSPNEQFF
TGTGCCAGTAGTATTATGAGGGGGAGTCCCAATGAGCAGTTCTTC
>TRBD1|TRBJ2-3|14|.|TRBV5-1
CASSDDRGGDTQYF
TGCGCCAGCAGCGACGACAGGGGGGGAGATACGCAGTATTTT
>TRBD1|TRBJ1-1|15|few|TRBV5-6
CASSRQGIMNTEAFF
TGTGCCAGCAGTCGACAGGGGATCATGAACACTGAAGCTTTCTTT
>.|TRBJ2-7|15|.|TRBV28
CASSSPAGWPYEQYF
TGTGCCAGCAGTTCACCGGCAGGGTGGCCCTACGAGCAGTACTTC
>.|TRBJ1-1|14|.|TRBV21-1
CASTRGKLNTEAFF
TGTGCCAGCACCAGGGGAAAATTGAACACTGAAGCTTTCTTT
>.|TRBJ1-5|11|.|TRBV28
CASSFSQPQHF
TGTGCCAGCAGTTTCTCTCAGCCCCAGCATTTT
>.|TRBJ2-3|15|.|TRBV10-3
CASHRGDSSTDTQYF
TGTGCCTCCCACCGCGGAGACTCTAGCACAGATACGCAGTATTTT